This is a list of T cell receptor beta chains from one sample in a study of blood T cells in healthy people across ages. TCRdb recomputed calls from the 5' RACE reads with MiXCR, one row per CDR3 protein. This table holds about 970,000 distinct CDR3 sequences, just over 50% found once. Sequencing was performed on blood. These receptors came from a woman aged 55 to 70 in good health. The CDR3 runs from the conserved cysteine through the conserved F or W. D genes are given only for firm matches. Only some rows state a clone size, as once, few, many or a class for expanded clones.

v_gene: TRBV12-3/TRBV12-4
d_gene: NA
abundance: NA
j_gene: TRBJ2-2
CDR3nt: TGTGCCAGCAGTTTATGGGTAGGGAACACCGGGGAGCTGTTTTTT
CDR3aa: CASSLWVGNTGELFF

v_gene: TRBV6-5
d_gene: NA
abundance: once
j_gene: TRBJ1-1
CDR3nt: TGTGCCAGCAGTTGGCTGAGGGGTGTGAACACTGAAGCTTTCTTT
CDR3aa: CASSWLRGVNTEAFF

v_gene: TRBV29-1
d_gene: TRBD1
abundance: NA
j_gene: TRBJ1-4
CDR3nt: TGCAGCGCTGATACAGGGGGCACGGAAAAACTGTTTTTT
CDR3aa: CSADTGGTEKLFF

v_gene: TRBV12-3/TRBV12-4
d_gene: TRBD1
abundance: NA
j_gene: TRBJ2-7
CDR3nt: TGTGCCAGCACACCGGGACAGGGCTCCTACGAGCAGTACTTC
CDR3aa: CASTPGQGSYEQYF

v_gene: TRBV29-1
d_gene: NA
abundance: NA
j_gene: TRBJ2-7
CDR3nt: TGCAGCGTTGAAGTTGCTAGCGTGAAATCCGAGCAGTACTTC
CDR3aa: CSVEVASVKSEQYF

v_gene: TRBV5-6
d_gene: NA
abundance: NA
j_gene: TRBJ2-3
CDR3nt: TGTGCCAGCAGCAACCACGGGGATACGCAGTATTTT
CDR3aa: CASSNHGDTQYF

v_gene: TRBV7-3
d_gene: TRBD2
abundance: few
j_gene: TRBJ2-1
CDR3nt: TGTGCCAGCAGCTATACTAGCGGGAGTCAGGGTGAGCAGTTCTTC
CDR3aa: CASSYTSGSQGEQFF

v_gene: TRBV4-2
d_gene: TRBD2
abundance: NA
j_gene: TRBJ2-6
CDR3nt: TGTGCCAGCAGCCAGATGGGACTAGCGGGAGGTTTAACTGGGGCCAACGTCCTGACTTTC
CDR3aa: CASSQMGLAGGLTGANVLTF

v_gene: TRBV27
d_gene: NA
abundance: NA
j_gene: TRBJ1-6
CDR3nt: TGTGCCAGCAGTTTATGGTTCCAGGCAAGGCCTAAGAATTCACCCCTCCACTTT
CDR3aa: CASSLWFQARPKNSPLHF

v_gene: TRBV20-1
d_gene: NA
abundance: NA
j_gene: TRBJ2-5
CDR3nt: TGCAGTGCCGGGGGACCAGAGACCCAGTACTTC
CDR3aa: CSAGGPETQYF

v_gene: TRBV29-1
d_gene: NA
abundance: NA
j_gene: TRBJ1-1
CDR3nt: TGCAGCGTTGAATCGGGGGCGTACACTGAAGCTTTCTTT
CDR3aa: CSVESGAYTEAFF

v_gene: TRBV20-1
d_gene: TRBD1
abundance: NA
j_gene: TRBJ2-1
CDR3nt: TGCAGTGCTAGAGACCCGGGACAGGGGGACTACAATGAGCAGTTCTTC
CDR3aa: CSARDPGQGDYNEQFF

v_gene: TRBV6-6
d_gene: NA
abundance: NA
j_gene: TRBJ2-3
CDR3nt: TGTGCCAGCGGGGGCGCCGCATACACAGATACGCAGTATTTT
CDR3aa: CASGGAAYTDTQYF

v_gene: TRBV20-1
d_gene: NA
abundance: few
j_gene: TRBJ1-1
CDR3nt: TGCAGTGCCCAAAGACAGGCCCGGGACACTGAAGCTTTCTTT
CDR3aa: CSAQRQARDTEAFF

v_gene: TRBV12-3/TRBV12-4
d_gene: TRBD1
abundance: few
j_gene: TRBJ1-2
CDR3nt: TGTGCCAGCAGCGAACCGGGGACAGTAAGAGGGTATGGCTACACCTTC
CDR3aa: CASSEPGTVRGYGYTF

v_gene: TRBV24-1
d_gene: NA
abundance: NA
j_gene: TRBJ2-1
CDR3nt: TGTGCCACCAGTGATCAAAGGGACAATGAGCAGTTCTTC
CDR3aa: CATSDQRDNEQFF

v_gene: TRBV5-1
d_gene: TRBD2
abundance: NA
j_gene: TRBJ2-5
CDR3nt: TGCGCCAGCAGCCCGGCTGCTAGCGGGAGAGGGGAGACCCAGTACTTC
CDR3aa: CASSPAASGRGETQYF

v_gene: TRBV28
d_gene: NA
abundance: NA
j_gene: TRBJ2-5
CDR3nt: TGTGCCAGCTATACAGATCGGGGCGAGGAGACCCAGTACTTC
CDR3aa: CASYTDRGEETQYF

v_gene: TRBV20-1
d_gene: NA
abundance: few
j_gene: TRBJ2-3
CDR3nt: TGCAGTGCTAGACTGGGATGGGAACCCACAGATACGCAGTATTTT
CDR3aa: CSARLGWEPTDTQYF

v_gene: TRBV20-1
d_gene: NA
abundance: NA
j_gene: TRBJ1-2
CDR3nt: TGCAGTGGAAGACGGGGGCTGGGCTATGGCTACACCTTC
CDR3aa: CSGRRGLGYGYTF

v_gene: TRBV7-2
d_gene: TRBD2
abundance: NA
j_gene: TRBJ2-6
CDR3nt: TGTGCCAGCAGAAAAATTCCCGGGGACTACTTTTCGGGGGGGGCCAACGTCCTGACTTTC
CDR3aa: CASRKIPGDYFSGGANVLTF

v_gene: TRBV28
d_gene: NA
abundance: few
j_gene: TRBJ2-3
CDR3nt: TGTGCCAGCAGTGAGGCTGTGTCGCCGGGGGGCACAGATACGCAGTATTTT
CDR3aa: CASSEAVSPGGTDTQYF

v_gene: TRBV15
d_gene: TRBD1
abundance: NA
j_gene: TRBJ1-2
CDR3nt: TGTGCCACCAGCAGACGATCGGGACAGGGGGCAAACTATGGCTACACCTTC
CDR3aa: CATSRRSGQGANYGYTF

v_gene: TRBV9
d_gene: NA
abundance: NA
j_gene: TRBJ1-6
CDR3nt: TGTGCCAGCACCCTTGGGGCCGGGAGCTCCTATAATTCACCCCTCCACTTT
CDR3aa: CASTLGAGSSYNSPLHF

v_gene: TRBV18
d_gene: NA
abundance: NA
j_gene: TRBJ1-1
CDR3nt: TGTGCCAGCTCAGAGGAAATCGGGTCGAACACTGAAGCTTTCTTT
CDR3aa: CASSEEIGSNTEAFF

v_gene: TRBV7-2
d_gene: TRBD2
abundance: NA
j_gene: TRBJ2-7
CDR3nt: TGTGCCAGCAGCGTTAGAGGCGGGAGCTCCTACAATGAGCAGTACTTC
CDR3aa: CASSVRGGSSYNEQYF